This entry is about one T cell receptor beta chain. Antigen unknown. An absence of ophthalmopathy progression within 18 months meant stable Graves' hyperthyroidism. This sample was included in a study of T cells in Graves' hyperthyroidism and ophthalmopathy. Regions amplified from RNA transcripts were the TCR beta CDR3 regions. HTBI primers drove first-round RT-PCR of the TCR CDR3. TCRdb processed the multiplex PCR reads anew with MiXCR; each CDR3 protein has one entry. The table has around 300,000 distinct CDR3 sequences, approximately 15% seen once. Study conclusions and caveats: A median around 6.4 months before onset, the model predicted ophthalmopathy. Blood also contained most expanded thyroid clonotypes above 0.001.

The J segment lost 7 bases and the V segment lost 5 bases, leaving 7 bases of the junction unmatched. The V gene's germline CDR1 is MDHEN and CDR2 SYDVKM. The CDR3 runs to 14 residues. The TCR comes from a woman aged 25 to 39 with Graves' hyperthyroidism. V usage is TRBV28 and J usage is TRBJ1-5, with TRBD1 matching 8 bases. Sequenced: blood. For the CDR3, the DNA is TGTGCCAGCAGTAGCGCAGGGGGCGGGCAGCCCCAGCATTTT. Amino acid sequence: CASSSAGGGQPQHF. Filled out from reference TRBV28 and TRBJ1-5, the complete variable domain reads DVKVTQSSRYLVKRTGEKVFLECVQDMDHENMFWYRQDPGLGLRLIYFSYDVKMKEKGDIPEGYSVSREKKERFSLILESASTNQTSMYLCASSSAGGGQPQHFGDGTRLSIL.